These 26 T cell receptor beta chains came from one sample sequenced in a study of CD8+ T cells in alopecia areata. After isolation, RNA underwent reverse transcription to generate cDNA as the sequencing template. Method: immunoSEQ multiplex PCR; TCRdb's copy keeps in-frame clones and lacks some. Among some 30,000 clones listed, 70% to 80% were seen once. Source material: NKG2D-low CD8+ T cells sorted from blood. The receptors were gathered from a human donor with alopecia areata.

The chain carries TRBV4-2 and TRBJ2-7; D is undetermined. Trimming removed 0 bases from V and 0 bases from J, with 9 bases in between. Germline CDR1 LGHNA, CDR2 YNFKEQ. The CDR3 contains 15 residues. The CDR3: CASSQDESSSYEQYF. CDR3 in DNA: TGTGCCAGCAGCCAAGATGAAAGTAGCTCCTACGAGCAGTACTTC.

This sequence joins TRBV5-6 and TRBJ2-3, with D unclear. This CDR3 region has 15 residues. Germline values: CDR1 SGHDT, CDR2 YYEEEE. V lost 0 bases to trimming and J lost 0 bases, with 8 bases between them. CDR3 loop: CASSLGQTSTDTQYF. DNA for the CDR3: TGTGCCAGCAGCTTGGGTCAGACTAGCACAGATACGCAGTATTTT.

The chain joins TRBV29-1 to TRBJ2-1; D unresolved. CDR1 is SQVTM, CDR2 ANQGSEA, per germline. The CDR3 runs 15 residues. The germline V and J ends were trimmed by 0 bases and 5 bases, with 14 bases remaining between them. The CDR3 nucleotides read TGCAGCGTTGAAGATATACAAACTGAACACAATGAGCAGTTCTTC. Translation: CSVEDIQTEHNEQFF.

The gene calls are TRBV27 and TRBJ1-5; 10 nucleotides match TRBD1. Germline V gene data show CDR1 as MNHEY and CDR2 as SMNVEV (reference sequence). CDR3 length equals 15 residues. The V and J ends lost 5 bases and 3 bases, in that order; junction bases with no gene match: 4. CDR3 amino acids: CASSPGQGSNQPQHF. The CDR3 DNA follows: TGTGCCAGCAGTCCGGGACAGGGGTCCAATCAGCCCCAGCATTTT.

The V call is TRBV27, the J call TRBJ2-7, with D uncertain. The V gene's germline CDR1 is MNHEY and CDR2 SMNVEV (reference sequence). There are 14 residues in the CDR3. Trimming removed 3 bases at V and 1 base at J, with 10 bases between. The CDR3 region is CASSFLDGSYEQYF. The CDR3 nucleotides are TGTGCCAGCAGTTTCCTGGACGGATCCTACGAGCAGTACTTC.

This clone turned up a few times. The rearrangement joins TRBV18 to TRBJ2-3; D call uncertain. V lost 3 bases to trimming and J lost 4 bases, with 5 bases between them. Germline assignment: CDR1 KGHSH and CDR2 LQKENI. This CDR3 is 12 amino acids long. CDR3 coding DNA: TGTGCCAGCTCACCTGTTTCAGATACGCAGTATTTT. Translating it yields CASSPVSDTQYF.

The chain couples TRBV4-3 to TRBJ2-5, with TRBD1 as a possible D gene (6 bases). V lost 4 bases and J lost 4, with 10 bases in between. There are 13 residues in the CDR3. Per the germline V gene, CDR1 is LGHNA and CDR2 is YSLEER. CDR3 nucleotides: TGCGCCAGCAGCCCACAGGGATCAGAGACCCAGTACTTC. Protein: CASSPQGSETQYF.

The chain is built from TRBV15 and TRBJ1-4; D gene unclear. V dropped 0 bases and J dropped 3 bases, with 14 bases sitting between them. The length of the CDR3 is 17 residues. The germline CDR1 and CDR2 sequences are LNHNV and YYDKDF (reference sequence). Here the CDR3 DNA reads TGTGCCACCAGCAGAGAAACTCTGGAAGGTCCTAATGAAAAACTGTTTTTT. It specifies CATSRETLEGPNEKLFF. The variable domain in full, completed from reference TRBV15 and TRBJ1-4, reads DAMVIQNPRYQVTQFGKPVTLSCSQTLNHNVMYWYQQKSSQAPKLLFHYYDKDFNNEADTPDNFQSRRPNTSFCFLDIRSPGLGDTAMYLCATSRETLEGPNEKLFFGSGTQLSVL.

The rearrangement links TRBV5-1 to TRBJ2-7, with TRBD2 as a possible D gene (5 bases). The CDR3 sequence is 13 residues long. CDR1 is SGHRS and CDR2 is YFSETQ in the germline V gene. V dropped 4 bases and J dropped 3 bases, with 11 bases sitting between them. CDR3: CASSLGLDYEQYF. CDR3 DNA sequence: TGCGCCAGCAGCCTAGGACTCGACTACGAGCAGTACTTC.

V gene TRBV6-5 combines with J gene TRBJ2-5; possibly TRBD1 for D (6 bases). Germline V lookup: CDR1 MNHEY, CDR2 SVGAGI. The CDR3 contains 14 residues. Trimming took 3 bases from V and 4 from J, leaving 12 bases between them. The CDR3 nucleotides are TGTGCCAGCAGTTATGCCCGACAGGCAGAGACCCAGTACTTC. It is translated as CASSYARQAETQYF.

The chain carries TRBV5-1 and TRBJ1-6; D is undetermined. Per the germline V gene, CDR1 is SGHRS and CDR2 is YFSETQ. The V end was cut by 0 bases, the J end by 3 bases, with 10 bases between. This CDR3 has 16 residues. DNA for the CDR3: TGCGCCAGCAGCTTGGCCGTTACAGACTATAATTCACCCCTCCACTTT. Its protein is CASSLAVTDYNSPLHF.

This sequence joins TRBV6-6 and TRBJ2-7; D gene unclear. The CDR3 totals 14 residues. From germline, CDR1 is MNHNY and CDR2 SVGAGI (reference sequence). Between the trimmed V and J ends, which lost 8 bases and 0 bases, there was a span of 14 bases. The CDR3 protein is CASSLGSSSYEQYF. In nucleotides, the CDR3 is TGTGCCAGCTCACTGGGTTCGAGCTCCTACGAGCAGTACTTC.

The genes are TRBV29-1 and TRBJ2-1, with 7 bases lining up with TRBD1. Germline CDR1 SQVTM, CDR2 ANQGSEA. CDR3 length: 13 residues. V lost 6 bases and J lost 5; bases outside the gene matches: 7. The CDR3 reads CSVAGTVNNEQFF. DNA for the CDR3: TGCAGCGTAGCCGGGACAGTCAACAATGAGCAGTTCTTC.

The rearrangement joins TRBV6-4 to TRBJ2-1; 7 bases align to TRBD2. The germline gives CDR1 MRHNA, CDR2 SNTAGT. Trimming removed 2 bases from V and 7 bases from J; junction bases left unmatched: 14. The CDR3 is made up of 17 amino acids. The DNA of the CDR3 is TGTGCCAGCAGTGACGCGGCCGGCGGCGGGGGAGGGAATGAGCAGTTCTTC. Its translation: CASSDAAGGGGGNEQFF.

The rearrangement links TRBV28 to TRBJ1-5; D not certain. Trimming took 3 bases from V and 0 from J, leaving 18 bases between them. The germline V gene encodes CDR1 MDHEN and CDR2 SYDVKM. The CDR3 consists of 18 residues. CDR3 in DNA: TGTGCCAGCAGTTTCCCCCGTCTGGGGAAATATAGCAATCAGCCCCAGCATTTT. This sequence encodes CASSFPRLGKYSNQPQHF. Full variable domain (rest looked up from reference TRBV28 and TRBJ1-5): DVKVTQSSRYLVKRTGEKVFLECVQDMDHENMFWYRQDPGLGLRLIYFSYDVKMKEKGDIPEGYSVSREKKERFSLILESASTNQTSMYLCASSFPRLGKYSNQPQHFGDGTRLSIL.

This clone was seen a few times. The CDR3 DNA follows: TGTGCCAGTAGTATGGACAGGGGGGGTCGTCAGCCCCAGCATTTT. It codes for CASSMDRGGRQPQHF. The chain uses TRBV19 and TRBJ1-5, with TRBD1 matching 10 bases. Germline V gene lookup returns CDR1 LNHDA and CDR2 SQIVND (reference sequence). After removal of 3 bases from V and 6 bases from J, the junction contained 5 bases not matched to a gene. CDR3 length equals 15 residues.

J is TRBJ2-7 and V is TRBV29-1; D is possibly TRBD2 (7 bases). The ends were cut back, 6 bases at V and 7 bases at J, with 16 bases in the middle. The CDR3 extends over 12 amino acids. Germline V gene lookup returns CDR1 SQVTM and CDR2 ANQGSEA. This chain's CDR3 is CSVRGAFYEQYF. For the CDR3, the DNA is TGCAGCGTCCGGGGGGCGTTTTATGAGCAGTACTTC.

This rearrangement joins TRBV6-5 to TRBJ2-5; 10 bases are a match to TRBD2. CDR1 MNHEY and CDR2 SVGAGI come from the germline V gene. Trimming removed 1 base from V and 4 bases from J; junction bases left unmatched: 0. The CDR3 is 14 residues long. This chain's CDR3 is CASSYWTSGETQYF. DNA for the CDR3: TGTGCCAGCAGTTACTGGACTAGCGGAGAGACCCAGTACTTC.

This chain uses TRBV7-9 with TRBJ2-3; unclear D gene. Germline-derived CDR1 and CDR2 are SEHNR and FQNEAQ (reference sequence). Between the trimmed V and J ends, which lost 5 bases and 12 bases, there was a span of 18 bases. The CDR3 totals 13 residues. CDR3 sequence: CASSPVGGVTQYF. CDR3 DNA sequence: TGTGCCAGCAGCCCCGTCGGTGGAGTAACACAGTATTTT.

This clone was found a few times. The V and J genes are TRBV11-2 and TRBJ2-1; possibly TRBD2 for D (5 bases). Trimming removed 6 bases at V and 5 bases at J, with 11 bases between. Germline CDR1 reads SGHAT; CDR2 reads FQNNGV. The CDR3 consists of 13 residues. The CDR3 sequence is CASSIAYHNEQFF. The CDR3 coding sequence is TGTGCCAGCAGTATAGCGTACCACAATGAGCAGTTCTTC.

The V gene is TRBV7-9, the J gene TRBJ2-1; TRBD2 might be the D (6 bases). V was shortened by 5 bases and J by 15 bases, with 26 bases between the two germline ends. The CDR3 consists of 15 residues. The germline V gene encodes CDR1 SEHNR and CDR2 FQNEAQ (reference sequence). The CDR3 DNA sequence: TGTGCCAGCAGCGCTACGGGACTCGAGGGGCCCGAGGGGTTCTTC. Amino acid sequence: CASSATGLEGPEGFF.

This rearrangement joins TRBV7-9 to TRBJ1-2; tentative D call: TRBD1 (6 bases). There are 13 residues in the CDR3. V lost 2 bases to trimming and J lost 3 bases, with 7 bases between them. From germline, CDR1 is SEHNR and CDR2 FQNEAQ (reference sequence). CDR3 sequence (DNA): TGTGCCAGCAGCTTACAGGGGCACTATGGCTACACCTTC. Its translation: CASSLQGHYGYTF.

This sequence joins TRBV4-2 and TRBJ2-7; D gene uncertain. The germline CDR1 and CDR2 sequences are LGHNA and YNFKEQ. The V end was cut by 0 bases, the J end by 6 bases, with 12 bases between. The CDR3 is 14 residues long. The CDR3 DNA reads TGTGCCAGCAGCCAAGACTCGGCAGCCCTCGAGCAGTACTTC. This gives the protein CASSQDSAALEQYF.

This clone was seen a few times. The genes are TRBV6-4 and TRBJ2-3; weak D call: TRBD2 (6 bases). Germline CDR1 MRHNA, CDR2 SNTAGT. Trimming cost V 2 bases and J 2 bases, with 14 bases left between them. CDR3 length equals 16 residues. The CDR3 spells CASSDGGSGHTDTQYF. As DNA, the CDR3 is TGTGCCAGCAGTGACGGGGGTAGCGGACACACAGATACGCAGTATTTT.

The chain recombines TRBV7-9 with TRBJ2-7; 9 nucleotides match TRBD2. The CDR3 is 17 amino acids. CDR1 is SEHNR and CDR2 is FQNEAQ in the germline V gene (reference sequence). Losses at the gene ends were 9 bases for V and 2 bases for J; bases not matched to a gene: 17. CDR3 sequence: CASQRSFSGGDPYEQYF. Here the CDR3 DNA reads TGTGCCAGTCAAAGAAGCTTTAGCGGGGGTGACCCCTACGAGCAGTACTTC. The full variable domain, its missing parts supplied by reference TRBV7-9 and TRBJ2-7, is DTGVSQNPRHKITKRGQNVTFRCDPISEHNRLYWYRQTLGQGPEFLTYFQNEAQLEKSRLLSDRFSAERPKGSFSTLEIQRTEQGDSAMYLCASQRSFSGGDPYEQYFGPGTRLTVT.

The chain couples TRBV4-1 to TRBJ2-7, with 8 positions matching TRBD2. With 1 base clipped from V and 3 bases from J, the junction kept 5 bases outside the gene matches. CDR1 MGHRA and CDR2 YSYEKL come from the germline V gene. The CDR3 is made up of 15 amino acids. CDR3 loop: CASSQATSGGYEQYF. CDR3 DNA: TGCGCCAGCAGCCAAGCCACTAGCGGCGGCTACGAGCAGTACTTC.